Sequencing of this T cell receptor (beta chain) was carried out in a study of OX40 agonist ivuxolimab in advanced cancers. CDR3 size: 15 residues. Trimming took off 5 bases at V and 4 bases at J, with 15 bases between the two ends. The germline CDR1 and CDR2 sequences are LNHDA and SQIVND (reference sequence). Assay used: immunoSEQ multiplex PCR; TCRdb lists only in-frame clones, some missing. The sample lists tens of thousands of clones, 65% to 85% occurring once. The chain carries TRBV19 and TRBJ1-5; the D is unclear. Sequencing was performed on CD4+ or CD8+ T cells sorted from blood, taken in a trial of the OX40 agonist ivuxolimab. The receptor comes from an adult with an advanced solid tumor such as melanoma, head and neck, liver or kidney cancer. DNA for the CDR3: TGTGCCAGTAGTTCCGGGATCGGGCCAAATCAGCCCCAGCATTTT. The encoded protein is CASSSGIGPNQPQHF.